This is a list of T cell receptor beta chains from one sample in a study of OX40 agonist ivuxolimab in advanced cancers. This table comes from immunoSEQ multiplex PCR, and its TCRdb copy is limited to in-frame clones, with some not included. The sample contains 95,000 to 150,000 clones, 80% to 95% of which appear only once. Sequencing used CD4+ or CD8+ T cells sorted from blood, obtained in a trial of the OX40 agonist ivuxolimab. These receptors all stem from an adult with an advanced solid tumor such as melanoma, head and neck, liver or kidney cancer. The CDR3 runs from the conserved cysteine through the conserved F or W. D genes are given only for firm matches. The size field is filled for only some rows; it gives once, few, many or a size class.

size: NA
V: TRBV7-2
J: TRBJ2-7
D: NA
CDR3: CASSLGLIYEQYF
DNA: TGTGCCAGCAGCTTGGGCCTCATCTACGAGCAGTACTTC

size: NA
V: TRBV19
J: TRBJ1-2
D: TRBD1
CDR3: CASSPGTGAYYGYTF
DNA: TGTGCCAGTAGTCCCGGGACAGGGGCTTACTATGGCTACACCTTC

size: NA
V: TRBV6-1
J: TRBJ1-6
D: NA
CDR3: CASSVIGNSPLHF
DNA: TGTGCCAGCAGTGTAATAGGGAATTCACCCCTCCACTTT

size: NA
V: TRBV6-5
J: TRBJ2-1
D: TRBD2
CDR3: CASSLTSGGSYNEQFF
DNA: TGTGCCAGCAGTTTAACTAGCGGGGGGTCCTACAATGAGCAGTTCTTC

size: NA
V: TRBV5-4
J: TRBJ1-6
D: NA
CDR3: CASKTNSGINSPLHF
DNA: TGTGCCAGCAAGACAAATTCGGGAATTAATTCACCCCTCCACTTT

size: NA
V: TRBV5-1
J: TRBJ2-5
D: TRBD2
CDR3: CASSLKVGGSGTQYF
DNA: TGCGCCAGCAGCTTGAAGGTGGGCGGGAGTGGGACCCAGTACTTC

size: NA
V: TRBV9
J: TRBJ2-1
D: TRBD2
CDR3: CASSVQGGAPFDGEQFF
DNA: TGTGCCAGCAGCGTTCAGGGAGGGGCCCCGTTTGATGGTGAGCAGTTCTTC

size: NA
V: TRBV7-2
J: TRBJ2-4
D: TRBD1
CDR3: CASSPPTTGTAKNIQYF
DNA: TGTGCCAGCAGCCCGCCCACGACAGGGACAGCCAAAAACATTCAGTACTTC

size: once
V: TRBV13
J: TRBJ2-2
D: NA
CDR3: CASSLRFQTNTGELFF
DNA: TGTGCCAGCAGCCTCCGTTTTCAGACCAACACCGGGGAGCTGTTTTTT

size: NA
V: TRBV11-2
J: TRBJ1-3
D: NA
CDR3: CASSLGPTAPTSRNTIYF
DNA: TGTGCCAGCAGCTTAGGGCCGACAGCACCAACCAGCCGAAACACCATATATTTT

size: once
V: TRBV27
J: TRBJ2-2
D: TRBD2
CDR3: CASYYGGLAGSGELFF
DNA: TGTGCCAGTTACTACGGAGGACTAGCGGGAAGCGGGGAGCTGTTTTTT

size: once
V: TRBV7-9
J: TRBJ1-2
D: NA
CDR3: CASSSDGYTF
DNA: TGTGCCAGCAGCAGTGATGGCTACACCTTC

size: NA
V: TRBV28
J: TRBJ2-7
D: TRBD2
CDR3: CASVAGGIYEQYF
DNA: TGTGCCAGCGTAGCGGGAGGGATCTACGAGCAGTACTTC

size: NA
V: TRBV18
J: TRBJ1-3
D: TRBD1
CDR3: CASSPNRGSSGNTIYF
DNA: TGTGCCAGCTCACCTAACAGGGGCTCCTCTGGAAACACCATATATTTT

size: NA
V: TRBV4-1
J: TRBJ1-4
D: TRBD1
CDR3: CASSQTGTGNEKLFF
DNA: TGCGCCAGCAGCCAGACCGGGACAGGAAATGAAAAACTGTTTTTT

size: NA
V: TRBV7-2
J: TRBJ2-3
D: NA
CDR3: CASNPSAAGTDTQYF
DNA: TGTGCCAGCAACCCCAGCGCGGCGGGCACAGATACGCAGTATTTT

size: NA
V: TRBV28
J: TRBJ2-4
D: TRBD2
CDR3: CASSSSGGAKNIQYF
DNA: TGTGCCAGCAGTTCCAGCGGGGGAGCCAAAAACATTCAGTACTTC

size: NA
V: TRBV7-9
J: TRBJ1-5
D: NA
CDR3: CASSDGRSNQPQHF
DNA: TGTGCCAGCAGCGATGGACGTAGCAATCAGCCCCAGCATTTT

size: NA
V: TRBV2
J: TRBJ2-7
D: NA
CDR3: CASQGTSSSYEQYF
DNA: TGTGCCAGCCAGGGAACTTCCAGCTCCTACGAGCAGTACTTC

size: few
V: TRBV5-4
J: TRBJ2-7
D: TRBD1
CDR3: CASSLTYLRGNSYEQYF
DNA: TGTGCCAGCAGCTTGACCTACCTCAGGGGGAACTCCTACGAGCAGTACTTC

size: NA
V: TRBV18
J: TRBJ2-7
D: TRBD1
CDR3: CASSRQGQGVNEQYF
DNA: TGTGCCAGCTCACGACAGGGACAGGGCGTCAACGAGCAGTACTTC

size: NA
V: TRBV19
J: TRBJ2-1
D: TRBD2
CDR3: CASTLAGGYNEQFF
DNA: TGTGCCAGCACTCTAGCGGGAGGCTACAATGAGCAGTTCTTC

size: NA
V: TRBV6-5
J: TRBJ2-2
D: TRBD1
CDR3: CASSRGQANTGELFF
DNA: TGTGCCAGCAGCCGGGGACAGGCGAACACCGGGGAGCTGTTTTTT

size: NA
V: TRBV28
J: TRBJ2-5
D: NA
CDR3: CASSPVRAEGETQYF
DNA: TGTGCCAGCAGCCCGGTAAGAGCCGAAGGAGAGACCCAGTACTTC

size: NA
V: TRBV10-2
J: TRBJ1-6
D: NA
CDR3: CASTLPVGNNSPLHF
DNA: TGCGCCAGCACCCTCCCCGTAGGGAATAATTCACCCCTCCACTTT

size: NA
V: TRBV28
J: TRBJ2-7
D: TRBD1
CDR3: CASRPGQGGEQYF
DNA: TGTGCCAGCAGGCCGGGACAGGGGGGCGAGCAGTACTTC

size: NA
V: TRBV7-9
J: TRBJ2-2
D: TRBD1
CDR3: CASSQDRLKSGELFF
DNA: TGTGCCAGCAGCCAGGACAGGTTGAAGTCCGGGGAGCTGTTTTTT

size: NA
V: TRBV7-8
J: TRBJ2-7
D: NA
CDR3: CASSLAGGDYEQYF
DNA: TGTGCCAGCAGCTTAGCGGGGGGAGACTACGAGCAGTACTTC

size: NA
V: TRBV7-2
J: TRBJ1-5
D: TRBD1
CDR3: CASSTPGDRLYQPQHF
DNA: TGTGCCAGCAGCACCCCTGGGGACAGGTTGTATCAGCCCCAGCATTTT

size: once
V: TRBV11-2
J: TRBJ1-1
D: TRBD1
CDR3: CASSFAQGMNTEAFF
DNA: TGTGCCAGCAGCTTTGCACAGGGGATGAACACTGAAGCTTTCTTT

size: NA
V: TRBV11-3
J: TRBJ2-1
D: NA
CDR3: CASSRSEDEQFF
DNA: TGTGCCAGCAGCCGCTCAGAGGATGAGCAGTTCTTC

size: NA
V: TRBV28
J: TRBJ2-3
D: NA
CDR3: CASSAVGGPLYPDTQYF
DNA: TGTGCCAGCAGTGCAGTGGGCGGGCCCCTATACCCAGATACGCAGTATTTT

size: NA
V: TRBV11-1
J: TRBJ2-7
D: TRBD1
CDR3: CASSSHRGHEQYF
DNA: TGTGCCAGCAGCAGCCACAGGGGCCACGAGCAGTACTTC

size: NA
V: TRBV5-1
J: TRBJ1-5
D: NA
CDR3: CASKAGEGPQPQHF
DNA: TGCGCCAGTAAGGCAGGGGAAGGGCCCCAGCCCCAGCATTTT

size: NA
V: TRBV7-2
J: TRBJ1-3
D: NA
CDR3: CASSAGRTTSGNTIYF
DNA: TGTGCCAGCAGCGCGGGTCGGACCACCTCTGGAAACACCATATATTTT

size: NA
V: TRBV28
J: TRBJ2-1
D: NA
CDR3: CASISTTGSSYNEQFF
DNA: TGTGCCAGCATCTCCACCACAGGGAGCTCCTACAATGAGCAGTTCTTC

size: NA
V: TRBV6-5
J: TRBJ2-1
D: NA
CDR3: CASKPSGLYNEQFF
DNA: TGTGCCAGTAAGCCTTCGGGGCTATACAATGAGCAGTTCTTC

size: NA
V: TRBV30
J: TRBJ2-7
D: NA
CDR3: CAWSFRPSYEQYF
DNA: TGTGCCTGGAGTTTCAGGCCCTCCTACGAGCAGTACTTC

size: NA
V: TRBV5-1
J: TRBJ2-1
D: NA
CDR3: CASSSPGDNEQFF
DNA: TGCGCCAGCAGCTCCCCTGGAGACAATGAGCAGTTCTTC

size: NA
V: TRBV7-2
J: TRBJ1-1
D: NA
CDR3: CASSLDQFDTEAFF
DNA: TGTGCCAGCAGCTTAGACCAATTTGACACTGAAGCTTTCTTT

size: NA
V: TRBV5-6
J: TRBJ1-5
D: NA
CDR3: CASSLGGGAYSNQPQHF
DNA: TGTGCCAGCAGCTTGGGAGGAGGGGCCTATAGCAATCAGCCCCAGCATTTT

size: NA
V: TRBV29-1
J: TRBJ1-1
D: NA
CDR3: CSVERRGGGKDEAFF
DNA: TGCAGCGTTGAGAGACGGGGAGGGGGGAAGGATGAAGCTTTCTTT

size: NA
V: TRBV6-1
J: TRBJ1-1
D: TRBD1
CDR3: CASTERTGGNTEAFF
DNA: TGTGCCAGCACCGAGCGGACAGGGGGGAACACTGAAGCTTTCTTT

size: once
V: TRBV6-5
J: TRBJ2-1
D: NA
CDR3: CASSLDTPSYNEQFF
DNA: TGTGCCAGCAGTTTGGACACCCCCTCCTACAATGAGCAGTTCTTC

size: NA
V: TRBV27
J: TRBJ2-5
D: TRBD2
CDR3: CASSSGGPWETQYF
DNA: TGTGCCAGCAGTTCGGGGGGACCGTGGGAGACCCAGTACTTC

size: NA
V: TRBV5-1
J: TRBJ1-2
D: NA
CDR3: CASSLDVIGYGYTF
DNA: TGCGCCAGCAGCTTGGATGTTATCGGATATGGCTACACCTTC

size: NA
V: TRBV5-1
J: TRBJ1-1
D: NA
CDR3: CASSSTLNTEAFF
DNA: TGCGCCAGCAGCTCGACCCTGAACACTGAAGCTTTCTTT

size: NA
V: TRBV6-5
J: TRBJ1-4
D: NA
CDR3: CASSYSGEKLFF
DNA: TGTGCCAGCAGTTACTCGGGGGAAAAACTGTTTTTT

size: NA
V: TRBV7-6
J: TRBJ1-4
D: TRBD1
CDR3: CASSTSGQGYNEKLFF
DNA: TGTGCCAGCAGCACCTCGGGACAGGGGTATAATGAAAAACTGTTTTTT

size: NA
V: TRBV7-6
J: TRBJ2-5
D: TRBD1
CDR3: CASSSGGGVETQYF
DNA: TGTGCCAGCAGCTCAGGGGGCGGGGTGGAGACCCAGTACTTC

size: NA
V: TRBV10-3
J: TRBJ2-1
D: NA
CDR3: CAIQTRVQTNNEQFF
DNA: TGTGCCATCCAAACCCGGGTTCAGACTAACAATGAGCAGTTCTTC

size: NA
V: TRBV6-5
J: TRBJ2-3
D: NA
CDR3: CASRLGGSDTQYF
DNA: TGTGCCAGCAGGCTAGGAGGTTCGGATACGCAGTATTTT

size: once
V: TRBV7-8
J: TRBJ1-6
D: NA
CDR3: CASSVDRLNSPLHF
DNA: TGTGCCAGCAGCGTCGACAGGTTGAATTCACCCCTCCACTTT

size: NA
V: TRBV19
J: TRBJ2-7
D: TRBD1
CDR3: CASSNTGGTYEQYF
DNA: TGTGCCAGTAGTAATACAGGGGGAACCTACGAGCAGTACTTC

size: NA
V: TRBV5-1
J: TRBJ2-7
D: NA
CDR3: CASSTPDNSYEQYF
DNA: TGCGCCAGCAGCACTCCGGACAACTCCTACGAGCAGTACTTC

size: once
V: TRBV5-1
J: TRBJ2-7
D: NA
CDR3: CASSFSGSPYEQYF
DNA: TGCGCCAGCAGCTTCAGTGGGTCCCCCTACGAGCAGTACTTC

size: NA
V: TRBV7-2
J: TRBJ1-2
D: NA
CDR3: CASKGVVSNYGYTF
DNA: TGTGCCAGCAAGGGGGTGGTGTCTAACTATGGCTACACCTTC

size: NA
V: TRBV19
J: TRBJ2-2
D: NA
CDR3: CASSPGQWGTGELFF
DNA: TGTGCCAGTAGCCCCGGACAGTGGGGAACCGGGGAGCTGTTTTTT

size: once
V: TRBV2
J: TRBJ2-7
D: TRBD1
CDR3: CARGFQQGANEQYF
DNA: TGTGCCAGAGGTTTTCAACAGGGGGCCAACGAGCAGTACTTC